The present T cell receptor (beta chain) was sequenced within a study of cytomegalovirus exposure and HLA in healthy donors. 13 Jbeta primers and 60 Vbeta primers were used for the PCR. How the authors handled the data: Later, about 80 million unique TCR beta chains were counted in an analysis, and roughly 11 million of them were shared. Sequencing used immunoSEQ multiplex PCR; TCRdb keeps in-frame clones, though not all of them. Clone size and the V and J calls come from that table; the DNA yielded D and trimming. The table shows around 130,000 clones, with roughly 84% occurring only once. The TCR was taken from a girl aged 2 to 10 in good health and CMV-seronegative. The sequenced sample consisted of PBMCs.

CDR3 region: CASSPRTENTEAFF. The CDR3 DNA is TGTGCCAGCAGCCCGAGGACAGAAAACACTGAAGCTTTCTTT. The J gene is TRBJ1-1, the V gene TRBV7-9, with D tentatively TRBD1 (6 bases). The V and J ends lost 5 bases and 2 bases respectively, with 12 bases between them. The CDR3 spans 14 residues. The V gene's germline CDR1 is SEHNR and CDR2 FQNEAQ (reference sequence).